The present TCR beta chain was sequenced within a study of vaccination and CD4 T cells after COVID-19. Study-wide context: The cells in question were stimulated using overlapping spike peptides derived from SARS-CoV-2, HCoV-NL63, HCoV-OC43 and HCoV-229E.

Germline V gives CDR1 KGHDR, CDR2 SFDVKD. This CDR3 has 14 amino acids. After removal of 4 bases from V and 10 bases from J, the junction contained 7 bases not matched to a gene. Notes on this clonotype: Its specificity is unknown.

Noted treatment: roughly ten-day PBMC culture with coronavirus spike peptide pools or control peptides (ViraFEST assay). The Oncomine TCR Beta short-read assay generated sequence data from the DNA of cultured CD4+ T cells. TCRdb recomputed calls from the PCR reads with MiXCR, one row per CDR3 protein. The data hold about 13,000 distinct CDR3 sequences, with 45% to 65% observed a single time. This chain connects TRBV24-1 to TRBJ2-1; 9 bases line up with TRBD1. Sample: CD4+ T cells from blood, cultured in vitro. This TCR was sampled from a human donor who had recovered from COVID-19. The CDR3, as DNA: TGTGCCACCAGTGACACTACAGGGGGCTGGGAGCAGTTCTTC. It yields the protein CATSDTTGGWEQFF.